The sample holds one count of the clone carrying this T cell receptor beta chain. Its antigen is unknown. TCRdb's table, derived via immunoSEQ multiplex PCR, lists solely in-frame clones and lacks some. The sample lists about 13,000 clones; around four fifths were seen once. This specimen comes from a study of T cell repertoires in ileal Crohn's disease. In the study overall: Median disease duration was around eight years; 35% smoked at surgery. About half received postoperative treatment, roughly ten with thiopurines and under 20 anti-TNF. Study observations and caveats: Endoscopic recurrence occurred in every patient whose clonality exceeded 26.8%.

The CDR3 is 15 residues long. Germline-derived CDR1 and CDR2 are SGHRS and YFSETQ. V dropped 1 base and J dropped 0 bases, with 9 bases sitting between them. The TCR was taken from an adult with Crohn's disease. V gene TRBV5-1 combines with J gene TRBJ2-3, with a tentative D call TRBD2 (6 bases). Sequenced: ileal tissue. CDR3: CASSLPAGSTDTQYF. The DNA for the CDR3 is TGCGCCAGCAGCTTGCCGGCGGGGAGCACAGATACGCAGTATTTT.